This is a list of T cell receptor beta chains from one sample in a study of T cells in narcolepsy. Produced via immunoSEQ multiplex PCR; TCRdb's table is partial and in-frame only. The table includes around 30,000 clones, 78% detected once. The specimen sequenced was CD45RA- memory CD4+ T cells from PBMCs. These receptors were obtained from a human donor with narcolepsy. CDR3s include the opening cysteine and the closing phenylalanine or tryptophan. Fields, in order: V gene, J gene, clone size, CDR3 protein. Not all rows give a size; the values are once, few, many and, for expanded clones, a class.

v_gene: TRBV5-4
j_gene: TRBJ2-7
abundance: .
CDR3aa: CASSSQVGTLYEQYF

v_gene: TRBV4-2
j_gene: TRBJ2-3
abundance: .
CDR3aa: CASSQGLYADTQYF

v_gene: TRBV9
j_gene: TRBJ2-6
abundance: .
CDR3aa: CASSVEARNPGSGANVLTF

v_gene: TRBV18
j_gene: TRBJ1-2
abundance: .
CDR3aa: CASSPMGGDGYTF

v_gene: TRBV7-9
j_gene: TRBJ2-5
abundance: .
CDR3aa: CASRERGNFGETQYF

v_gene: TRBV5-1
j_gene: TRBJ2-2
abundance: .
CDR3aa: CASSAGSRDTGELFF

v_gene: TRBV5-1
j_gene: TRBJ2-5
abundance: .
CDR3aa: CASSLTQNFGTQYF

v_gene: TRBV5-4
j_gene: TRBJ2-3
abundance: .
CDR3aa: CASMTPSGGAGGSTDTQYF

v_gene: TRBV9
j_gene: TRBJ2-3
abundance: .
CDR3aa: CASSAVGGSTDTQYF

v_gene: TRBV5-4
j_gene: TRBJ2-2
abundance: .
CDR3aa: CASSSLRQANTGELFF

v_gene: TRBV25-1
j_gene: TRBJ2-2
abundance: .
CDR3aa: CASSPGGWELFF

v_gene: TRBV27
j_gene: TRBJ1-6
abundance: once
CDR3aa: CASSLSKTVPNSPLHF

v_gene: TRBV19
j_gene: TRBJ1-5
abundance: once
CDR3aa: CASSIEWRQPQHF